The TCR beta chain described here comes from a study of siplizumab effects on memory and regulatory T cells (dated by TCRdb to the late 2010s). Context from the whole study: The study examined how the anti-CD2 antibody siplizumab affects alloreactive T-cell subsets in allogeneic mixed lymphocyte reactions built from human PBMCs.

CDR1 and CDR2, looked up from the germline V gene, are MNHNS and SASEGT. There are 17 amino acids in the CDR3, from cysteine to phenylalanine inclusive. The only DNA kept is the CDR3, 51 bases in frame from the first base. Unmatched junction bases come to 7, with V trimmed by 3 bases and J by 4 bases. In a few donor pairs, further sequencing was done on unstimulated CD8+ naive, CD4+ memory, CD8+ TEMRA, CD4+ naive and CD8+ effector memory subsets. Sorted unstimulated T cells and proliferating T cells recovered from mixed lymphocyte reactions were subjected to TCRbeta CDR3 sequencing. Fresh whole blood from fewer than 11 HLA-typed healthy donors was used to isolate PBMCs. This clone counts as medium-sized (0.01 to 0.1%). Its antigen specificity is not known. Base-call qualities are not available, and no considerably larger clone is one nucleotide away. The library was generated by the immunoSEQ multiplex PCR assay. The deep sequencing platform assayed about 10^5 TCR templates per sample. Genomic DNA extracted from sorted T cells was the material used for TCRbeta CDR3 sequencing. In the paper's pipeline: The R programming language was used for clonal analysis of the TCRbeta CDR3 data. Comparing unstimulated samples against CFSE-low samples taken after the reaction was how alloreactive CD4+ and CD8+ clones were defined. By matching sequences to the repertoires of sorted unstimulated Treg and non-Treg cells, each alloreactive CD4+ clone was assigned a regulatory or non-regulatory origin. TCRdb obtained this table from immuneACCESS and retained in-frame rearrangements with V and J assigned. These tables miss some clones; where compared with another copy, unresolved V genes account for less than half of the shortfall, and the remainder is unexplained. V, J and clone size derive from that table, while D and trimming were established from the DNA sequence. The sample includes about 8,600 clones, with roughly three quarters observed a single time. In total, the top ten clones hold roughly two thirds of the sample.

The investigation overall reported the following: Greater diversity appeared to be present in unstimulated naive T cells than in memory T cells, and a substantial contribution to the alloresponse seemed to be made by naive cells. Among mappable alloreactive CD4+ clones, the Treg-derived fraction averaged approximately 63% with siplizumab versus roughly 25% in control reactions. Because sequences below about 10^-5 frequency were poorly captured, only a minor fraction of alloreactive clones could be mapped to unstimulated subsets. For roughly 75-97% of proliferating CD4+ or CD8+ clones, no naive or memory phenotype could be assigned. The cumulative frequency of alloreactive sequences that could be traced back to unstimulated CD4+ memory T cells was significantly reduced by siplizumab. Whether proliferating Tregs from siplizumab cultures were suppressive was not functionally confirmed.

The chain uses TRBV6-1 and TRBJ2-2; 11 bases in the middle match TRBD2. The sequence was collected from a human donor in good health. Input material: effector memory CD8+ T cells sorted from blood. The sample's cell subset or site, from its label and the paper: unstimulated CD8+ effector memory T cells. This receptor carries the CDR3 CASSEVAGGRGTGELFF. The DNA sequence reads TGTGCCAGCAGTGAGGTAGCGGGAGGGCGCGGCACCGGGGAGCTGTTTTTT.